This T cell receptor beta chain is from a study of T cell responses to AZD1222 COVID-19 vaccine. Here immunoSEQ multiplex PCR was the method, and the copy in TCRdb shows in-frame clones only, minus some. Of around 140,000 clones in the sample, over 75% were seen once. Trimming at V came to 5 bases and at J to 2 bases, leaving 14 bases not matched to a gene. The CDR3 extends over 18 amino acids. Germline V lookup: CDR1 LNHDA, CDR2 SQIVND (reference sequence). As concerns this clone: Its target is unknown.

Study results and caveats: Without day 14 samples, only post-peak T cell repertoires were studied. Among those given AZD1222, only 6 or 7 were seropositive at baseline. In the spike-specific TCR repertoire, nearly half reportedly target unmutated variant regions. Most donors were white British and more were female, and clonal diversity was possibly underestimated.

The sample here was peripheral blood, taken 28 days after the second dose of the MenACWY control vaccine. This chain connects TRBV19 to TRBJ2-3, with TRBD2 matching 9 bases. This clonotype originated in an adult who received the MenACWY meningococcal vaccine as a control. The CDR3 DNA is TGTGCCAGTAGTCCTGAACGCGCCGGGACTAGCCCCACAGATACGCAGTATTTT. It codes for CASSPERAGTSPTDTQYF.